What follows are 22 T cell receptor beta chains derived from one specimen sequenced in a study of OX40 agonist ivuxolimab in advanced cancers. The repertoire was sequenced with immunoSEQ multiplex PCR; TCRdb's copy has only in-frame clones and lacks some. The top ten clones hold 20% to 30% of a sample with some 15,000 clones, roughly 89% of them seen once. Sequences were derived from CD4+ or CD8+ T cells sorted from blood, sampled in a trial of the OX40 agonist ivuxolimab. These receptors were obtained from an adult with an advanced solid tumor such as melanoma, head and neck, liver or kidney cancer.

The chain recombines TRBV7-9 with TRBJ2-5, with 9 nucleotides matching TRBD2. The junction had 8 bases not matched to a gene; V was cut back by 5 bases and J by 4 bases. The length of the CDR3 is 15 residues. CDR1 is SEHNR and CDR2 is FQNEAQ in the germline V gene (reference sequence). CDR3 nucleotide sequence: TGTGCCAGCAGCACGACTAGCGGCGTCTCAGAGACCCAGTACTTC. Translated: CASSTTSGVSETQYF.

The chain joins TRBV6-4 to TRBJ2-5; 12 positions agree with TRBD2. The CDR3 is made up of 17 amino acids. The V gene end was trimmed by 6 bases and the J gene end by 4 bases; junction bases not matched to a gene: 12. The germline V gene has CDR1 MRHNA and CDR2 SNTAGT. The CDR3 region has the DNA TGTGCCAGCAGAAAAAAGCGGACTAGCGGGACCGCAGAGACCCAGTACTTC. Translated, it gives CASRKKRTSGTAETQYF.

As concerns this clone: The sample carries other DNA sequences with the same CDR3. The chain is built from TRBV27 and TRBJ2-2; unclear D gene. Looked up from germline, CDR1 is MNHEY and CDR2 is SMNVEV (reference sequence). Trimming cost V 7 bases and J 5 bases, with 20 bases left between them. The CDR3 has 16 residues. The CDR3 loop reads CASTERSPRGTGELFF. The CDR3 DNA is TGTGCCAGCACCGAAAGGAGCCCCCGTGGGACCGGGGAGCTGTTTTTT.

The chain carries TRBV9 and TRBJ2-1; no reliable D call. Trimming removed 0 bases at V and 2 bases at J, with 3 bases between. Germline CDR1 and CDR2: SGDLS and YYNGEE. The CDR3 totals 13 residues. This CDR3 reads CASSVDTYNEQFF. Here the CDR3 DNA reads TGTGCCAGCAGCGTAGATACCTACAATGAGCAGTTCTTC.

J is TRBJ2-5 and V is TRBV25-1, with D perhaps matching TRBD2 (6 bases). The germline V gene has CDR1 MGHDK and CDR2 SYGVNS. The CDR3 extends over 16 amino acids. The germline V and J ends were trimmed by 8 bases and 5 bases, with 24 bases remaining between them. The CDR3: CASLAGGWLGKETQYF. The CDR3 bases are TGTGCCAGCCTCGCTGGGGGGTGGTTGGGCAAGGAGACCCAGTACTTC. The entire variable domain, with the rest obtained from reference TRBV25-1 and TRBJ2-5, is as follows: EADIYQTPRYLVIGTGKKITLECSQTMGHDKMYWYQQDPGMELHLIHYSYGVNSTEKGDLSSESTVSRIRTEHFPLTLESARPSHTSQYLCASLAGGWLGKETQYFGPGTRLLVL.

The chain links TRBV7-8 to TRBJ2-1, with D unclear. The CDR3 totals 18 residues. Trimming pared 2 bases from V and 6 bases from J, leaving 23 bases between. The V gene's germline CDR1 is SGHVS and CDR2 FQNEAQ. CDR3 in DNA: TGTGCCAGCAGCTTACCCCCCGCGGACCTTCTTGGGGTCAATGAGCAGTTCTTC. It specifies CASSLPPADLLGVNEQFF.

Written as DNA, the CDR3 is TGTGCCAGCAGCCCCACCTCGGCAGCAAACTATGGCTACACCTTC. It translates to CASSPTSAANYGYTF. V is TRBV7-3 and J is TRBJ1-2, with D unclear. V dropped 5 bases and J dropped 2 bases, with 15 bases sitting between them. The CDR3 consists of 15 residues. CDR1 is SGHTA and CDR2 is FQGTGA in the germline V gene.

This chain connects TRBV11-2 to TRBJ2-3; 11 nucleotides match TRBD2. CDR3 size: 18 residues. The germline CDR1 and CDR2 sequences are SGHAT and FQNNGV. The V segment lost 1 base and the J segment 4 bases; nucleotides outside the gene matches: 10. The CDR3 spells CASSLVFSGRASSDTQYF. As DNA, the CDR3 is TGTGCCAGCAGCTTAGTTTTTAGCGGGAGGGCCAGCTCAGATACGCAGTATTTT.

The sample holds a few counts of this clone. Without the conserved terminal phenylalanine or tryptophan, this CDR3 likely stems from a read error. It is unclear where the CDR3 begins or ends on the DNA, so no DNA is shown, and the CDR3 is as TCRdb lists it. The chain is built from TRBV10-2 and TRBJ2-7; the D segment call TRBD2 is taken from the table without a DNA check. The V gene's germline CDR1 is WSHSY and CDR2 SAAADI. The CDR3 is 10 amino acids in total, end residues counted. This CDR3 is CASSESKGLG.

DNA of the CDR3: TGTGCCAGCAGCTTGGTTGAGCCAGTGGAGACCCAGTACTTC. Translating gives CASSLVEPVETQYF. The rearrangement links TRBV7-9 to TRBJ2-5; D remains unclear. The CDR3 runs to 14 residues. Trimming shortened V by 3 bases and J by 5 bases, and 13 bases separated the two germline ends. Per germline, CDR1 SEHNR and CDR2 FQNEAQ (reference sequence).

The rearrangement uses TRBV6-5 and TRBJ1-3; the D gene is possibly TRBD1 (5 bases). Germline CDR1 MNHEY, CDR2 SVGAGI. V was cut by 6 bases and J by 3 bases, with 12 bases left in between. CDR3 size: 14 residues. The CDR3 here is CASREQDNGNTIYF. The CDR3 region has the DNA TGTGCCAGCAGAGAACAGGACAATGGAAACACCATATATTTT.

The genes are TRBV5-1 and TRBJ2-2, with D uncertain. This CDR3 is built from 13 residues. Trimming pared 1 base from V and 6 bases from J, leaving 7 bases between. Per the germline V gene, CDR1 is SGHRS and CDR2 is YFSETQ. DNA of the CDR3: TGCGCCAGCAGCTTGCCTGTGGCCGGGGAGCTGTTTTTT. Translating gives CASSLPVAGELFF.

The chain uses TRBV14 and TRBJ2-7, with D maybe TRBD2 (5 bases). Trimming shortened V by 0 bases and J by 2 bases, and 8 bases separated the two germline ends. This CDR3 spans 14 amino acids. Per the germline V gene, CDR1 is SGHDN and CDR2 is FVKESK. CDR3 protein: CASSQERVPYEQYF. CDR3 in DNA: TGTGCCAGCAGCCAAGAGCGGGTCCCCTACGAGCAGTACTTC.

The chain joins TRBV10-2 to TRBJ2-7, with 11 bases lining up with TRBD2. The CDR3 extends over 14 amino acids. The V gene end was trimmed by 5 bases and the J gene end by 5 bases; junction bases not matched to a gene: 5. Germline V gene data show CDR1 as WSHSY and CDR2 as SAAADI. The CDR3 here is CASSTTTSGNEQYF. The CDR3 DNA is TGCGCCAGCAGTACAACGACTAGCGGGAACGAGCAGTACTTC.

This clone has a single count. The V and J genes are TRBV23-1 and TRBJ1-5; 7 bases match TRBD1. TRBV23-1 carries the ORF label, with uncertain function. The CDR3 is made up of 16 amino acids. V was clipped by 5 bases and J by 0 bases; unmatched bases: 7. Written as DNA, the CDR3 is TGCGCCAGCAGTACCGGGGACAGAATTAGCAATCAGCCCCAGCATTTT. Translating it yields CASSTGDRISNQPQHF.

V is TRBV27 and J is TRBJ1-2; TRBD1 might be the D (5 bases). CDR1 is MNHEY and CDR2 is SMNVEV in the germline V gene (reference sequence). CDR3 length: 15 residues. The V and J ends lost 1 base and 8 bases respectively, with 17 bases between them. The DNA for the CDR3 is TGTGCCAGCAGTTTATTCCGGGGCTTAATGGGGGGCTACACCTTC. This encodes CASSLFRGLMGGYTF.

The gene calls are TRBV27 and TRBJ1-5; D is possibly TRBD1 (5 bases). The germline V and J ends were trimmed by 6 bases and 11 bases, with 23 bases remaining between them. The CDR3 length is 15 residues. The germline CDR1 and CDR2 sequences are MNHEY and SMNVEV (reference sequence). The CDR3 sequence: CASRSSGLSFGAQHF. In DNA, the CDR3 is TGTGCCAGCAGGTCGTCGGGACTTTCTTTTGGAGCCCAGCATTTT.

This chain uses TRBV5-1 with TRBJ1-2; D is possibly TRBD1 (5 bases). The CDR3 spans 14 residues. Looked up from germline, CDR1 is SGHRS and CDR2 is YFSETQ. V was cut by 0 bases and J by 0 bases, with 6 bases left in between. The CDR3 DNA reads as TGCGCCAGCAGCTTGGGGGGCCCTAACTATGGCTACACCTTC. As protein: CASSLGGPNYGYTF. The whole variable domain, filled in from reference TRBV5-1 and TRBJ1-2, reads KAGVTQTPRYLIKTRGQQVTLSCSPISGHRSVSWYQQTPGQGLQFLFEYFSETQRNKGNFPGRFSGRQFSNSRSEMNVSTLELGDSALYLCASSLGGPNYGYTFGSGTRLTVV.

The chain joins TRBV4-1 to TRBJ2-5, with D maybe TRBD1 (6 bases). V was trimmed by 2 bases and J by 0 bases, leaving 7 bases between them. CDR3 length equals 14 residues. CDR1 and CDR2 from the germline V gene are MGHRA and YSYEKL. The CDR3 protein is CASSQWTDQETQYF. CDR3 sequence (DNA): TGCGCCAGCAGCCAATGGACAGACCAAGAGACCCAGTACTTC.

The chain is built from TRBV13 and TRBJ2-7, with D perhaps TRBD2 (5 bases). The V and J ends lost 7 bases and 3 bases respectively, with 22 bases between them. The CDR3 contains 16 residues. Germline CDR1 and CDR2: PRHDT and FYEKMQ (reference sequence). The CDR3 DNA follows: TGTGCCAGCACCTCGAGGGATCCCGGGTTCGGCTACGAGCAGTACTTC. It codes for CASTSRDPGFGYEQYF.

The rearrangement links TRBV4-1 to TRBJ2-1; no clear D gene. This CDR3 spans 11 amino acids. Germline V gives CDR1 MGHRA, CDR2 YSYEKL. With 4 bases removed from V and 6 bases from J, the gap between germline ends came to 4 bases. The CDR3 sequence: CASSLTNEQFF. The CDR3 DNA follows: TGCGCCAGCAGCCTCACCAATGAGCAGTTCTTC.

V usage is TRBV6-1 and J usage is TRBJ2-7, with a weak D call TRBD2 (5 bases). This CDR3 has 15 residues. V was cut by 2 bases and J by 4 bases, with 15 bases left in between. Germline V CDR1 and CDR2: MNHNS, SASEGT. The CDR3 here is CASSEFSGIGYEQYF. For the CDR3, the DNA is TGTGCCAGCAGTGAATTTTCCGGGATCGGGTACGAGCAGTACTTC.